The subject of this entry is one T cell receptor (beta chain). The target antigen is unknown. The ends lost 2 bases at V and 2 bases at J; junction bases unmatched: 8. Germline values: CDR1 MNHEY, CDR2 SVGAGI. The CDR3 sequence is 16 residues long. PCR used 60 Vbeta primers and 13 Jbeta primers. The table came from immunoSEQ multiplex PCR; TCRdb's copy has only in-frame clones and leaves some out. Of approximately 110,000 clones detected, over 75% appear once; the ten largest clones hold around 5.8%. These data originate in a study of cytomegalovirus exposure and HLA in healthy donors. At the level of the study: Unique TCRs numbering some 80 million, obtained from HLA-typed donors, made up an early data release. Notes on the study in general: At a 0.05 false discovery rate, a later analysis found some 18,000 TCR beta sequences to be associated with HLA alleles. Later on, a genetic analysis was performed. It linked a missense variant in DCLRE1C with V- and J-gene trimming of TCR beta. A likely sequencing artifact accounted for one observed cluster of highly shared sequence variants.

The chain joins TRBV6-5 to TRBJ2-7; 8 nucleotides match TRBD1. The receptor comes from a woman in her thirties in good health and CMV-seropositive. Input material: PBMCs. CDR3: CASSYQYRGVTYEQYF. DNA of the CDR3: TGTGCCAGCAGTTACCAGTACAGGGGGGTAACCTACGAGCAGTACTTC.